This T cell receptor (beta chain) was recovered during a study of T cells after yellow fever vaccination. 5'RACE template switching generated TCR cDNA, adding a universal primer site and UMIs. TCRdb used MiXCR to reprocess the 5' RACE reads, holding one entry per CDR3 protein. The repertoire holds fewer than 350,000 distinct CDR3 sequences, with 8.7% as singletons. V shed 0 bases and J 7 bases; nucleotides not matched to a gene: 9. The CDR3 covers 16 residues. Germline V gene lookup returns CDR1 ENHRY and CDR2 SYGVKD. Regarding the study as a whole: A small share of clonotypes appeared in both CD4 and CD8 compartments. The secondary T-cell response peaked on day 5, not day 15, but was weaker. The study re-detected most primary-vaccination clones after the booster (roughly 96% CD4, roughly 91% CD8).

To note about this clonotype: Its antigen is undetermined. As the CDR3 is not closed by the conserved phenylalanine or tryptophan, this likely results from a read error.

This receptor was obtained from a man between 18 and 35 years old who received the YFV17D yellow fever vaccine. V is TRBV10-3 and J is TRBJ2-3, with TRBD1 matching over 8 bases. Here the sequenced sample was PBMCs, taken on the day of the first yellow fever vaccination. The CDR3 region is CAISESSRDRFHTQYY. The CDR3 nucleotides are TGTGCCATCAGTGAGTCGAGTCGGGACAGGTTCCATACGCAGTATTAT.